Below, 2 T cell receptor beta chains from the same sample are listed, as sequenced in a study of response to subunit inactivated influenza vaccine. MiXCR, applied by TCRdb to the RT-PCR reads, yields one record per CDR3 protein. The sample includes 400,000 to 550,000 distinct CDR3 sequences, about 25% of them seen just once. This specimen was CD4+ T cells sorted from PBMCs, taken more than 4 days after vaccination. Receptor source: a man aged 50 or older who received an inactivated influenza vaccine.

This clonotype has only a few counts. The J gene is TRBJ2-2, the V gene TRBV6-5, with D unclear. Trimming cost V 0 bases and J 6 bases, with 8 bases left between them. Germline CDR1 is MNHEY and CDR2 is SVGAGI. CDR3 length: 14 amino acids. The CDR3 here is CASSYSGLSGELFF. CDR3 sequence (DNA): TGTGCCAGCAGTTACTCGGGCTTGTCCGGGGAGCTGTTTTTT.

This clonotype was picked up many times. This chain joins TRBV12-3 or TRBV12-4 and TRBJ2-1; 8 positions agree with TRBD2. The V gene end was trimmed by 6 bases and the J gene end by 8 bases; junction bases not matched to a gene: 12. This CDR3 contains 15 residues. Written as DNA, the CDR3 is TGTGCCAGCAGGGCGACTGCGGGAGGAGCGTATGAGCAGTTCTTC. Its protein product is CASRATAGGAYEQFF.